The 4 T cell receptor beta chains listed next were all sequenced from one sample in a study of cytomegalovirus exposure and HLA in healthy donors. 60 Vbeta and 13 Jbeta primers were used in PCR. Profiled with immunoSEQ multiplex PCR; TCRdb holds only in-frame clones, not every one. Here the sample spans about 140,000 clones, approximately 82% being singletons. Sequencing input: PBMCs. Every receptor here comes from a man aged 18 to 30 in good health and CMV-seropositive.

The V call is TRBV11-1, the J call TRBJ2-7; D is unresolved. The CDR3 is made up of 12 amino acids. CDR1 is SGHAT and CDR2 is FQDESV in the germline V gene (reference sequence). Trimming cost V 4 bases and J 6 bases, with 10 bases left between them. CDR3 protein: CASSSPGIEQYF. The CDR3 DNA reads as TGTGCCAGCAGCTCCCCAGGAATCGAGCAGTACTTC.

The chain has TRBV10-1 and TRBJ1-2; D is undetermined. CDR1 is WNHNN and CDR2 is SYGVQD in the germline V gene (reference sequence). Between the trimmed V and J ends, which lost 5 bases and 3 bases, there was a span of 10 bases. This CDR3 has 13 residues. The CDR3 sequence: CASSKSADYGYTF. As DNA, the CDR3 is TGCGCCAGCAGTAAGAGCGCTGACTATGGCTACACCTTC.

The chain is built from TRBV13 and TRBJ2-5; a possible D gene is TRBD2 (5 bases). Germline-derived CDR1 and CDR2 are PRHDT and FYEKMQ (reference sequence). V lost 2 bases to trimming and J lost 5 bases, with 6 bases between them. CDR3 size: 12 residues. CDR3 sequence reads: CASSLRTETQYF. The CDR3 DNA follows: TGTGCCAGCAGCTTAAGGACTGAGACCCAGTACTTC.

In its sample, this clone was seen a few times. The chain combines TRBV5-1 with TRBJ2-1; D remains ambiguous. Trimming stripped 5 bases from V and 5 bases from J, with 5 bases between. CDR3 length equals 11 residues. The V gene's germline CDR1 is SGHRS and CDR2 YFSETQ. The DNA of the CDR3 is TGCGCCAGCAGACTGGACAATGAGCAGTTCTTC. Encoded protein: CASRLDNEQFF.